The sequence of this T cell receptor (beta chain) was determined in a study of T-cell memory formation after mild COVID-19. Looking at the study overall: The TCR clusters were mostly specific to one donor.

General study findings and limits: Clones that contracted from day 15 to 85 were balanced CD4/CD8, while later expanders leaned CD4+.

TCR alpha and TCR beta cDNA libraries with sample barcodes and UMIs came from 5'RACE using constant-segment primers. TCRdb reprocessed the 5' RACE reads with MiXCR, giving one entry per CDR3 protein. The sample includes some 110,000 distinct CDR3 sequences, 15% to 20% of them seen just once. For this clonotype: The antigen is unknown.

Germline assignment: CDR1 MNHEY and CDR2 SMNVEV (reference sequence). The CDR3 sequence is 14 residues long. V was clipped by 8 bases and J by 6 bases; unmatched bases: 7. The sequence derives from an adult woman who had mild COVID-19 (a few samples of this study predate the infection). Cell type and time point are not known. The sample consisted of PBMCs or a T cell subset sorted from them (not recorded which). The chain has TRBV27 and TRBJ2-2; TRBD1 matches 9 bases. The CDR3 sequence is CASLPGQGPGELFF. CDR3 nucleotides: TGTGCCAGCTTGCCGGGACAGGGACCCGGGGAGCTGTTTTTT.